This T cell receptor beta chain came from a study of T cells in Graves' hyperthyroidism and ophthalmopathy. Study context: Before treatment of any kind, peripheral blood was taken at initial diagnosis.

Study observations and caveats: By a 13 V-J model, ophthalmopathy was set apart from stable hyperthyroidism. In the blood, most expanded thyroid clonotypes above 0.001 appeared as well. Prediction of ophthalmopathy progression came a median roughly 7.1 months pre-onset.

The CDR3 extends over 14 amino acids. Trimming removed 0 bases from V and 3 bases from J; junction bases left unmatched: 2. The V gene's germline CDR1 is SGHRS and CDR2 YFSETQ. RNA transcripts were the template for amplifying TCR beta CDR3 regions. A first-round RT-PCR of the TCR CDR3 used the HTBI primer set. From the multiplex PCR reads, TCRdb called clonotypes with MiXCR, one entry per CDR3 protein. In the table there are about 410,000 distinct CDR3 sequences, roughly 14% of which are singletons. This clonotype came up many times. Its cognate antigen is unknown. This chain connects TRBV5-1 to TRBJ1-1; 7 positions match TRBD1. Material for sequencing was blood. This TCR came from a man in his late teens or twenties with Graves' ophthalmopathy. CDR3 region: CASSLGGQYTEAFF. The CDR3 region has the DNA TGCGCCAGCAGCTTGGGGGGACAGTACACTGAAGCTTTCTTT.